This T cell receptor (beta chain) was captured in a study of T cell repertoires in ileal Crohn's disease. Turning to the study itself: 35% were active smokers at surgery; median disease duration was roughly 8 years. Study-wide results and limits: Mucosal expansions were suggested to be mainly CD8 T cells.

The V and J ends lost 1 base and 5 bases, in that order; junction bases with no gene match: 8. The CDR3 totals 17 residues. Germline CDR1 and CDR2: MNHNS and SASEGT. This clone was counted a few times. Its specificity is not known. Eligibility required adulthood, ileal or ileocolonic Crohn's disease and indicated ileocolonic resection. The protocol was immunoSEQ multiplex PCR, while the TCRdb copy is restricted to in-frame clones and leaves out a portion. The sample records about 13,000 clones, about 82% being singletons. This sequence originates from an adult with Crohn's disease. The sequencing input was ileal tissue. The V and J genes are TRBV6-1 and TRBJ2-1, with TRBD2 identical over 10 bases. DNA of the CDR3: TGTGCCAGCAGTGAAGAAAGCGGGAGGGCCTTAGACAATGAGCAGTTCTTC. This translates into CASSEESGRALDNEQFF.